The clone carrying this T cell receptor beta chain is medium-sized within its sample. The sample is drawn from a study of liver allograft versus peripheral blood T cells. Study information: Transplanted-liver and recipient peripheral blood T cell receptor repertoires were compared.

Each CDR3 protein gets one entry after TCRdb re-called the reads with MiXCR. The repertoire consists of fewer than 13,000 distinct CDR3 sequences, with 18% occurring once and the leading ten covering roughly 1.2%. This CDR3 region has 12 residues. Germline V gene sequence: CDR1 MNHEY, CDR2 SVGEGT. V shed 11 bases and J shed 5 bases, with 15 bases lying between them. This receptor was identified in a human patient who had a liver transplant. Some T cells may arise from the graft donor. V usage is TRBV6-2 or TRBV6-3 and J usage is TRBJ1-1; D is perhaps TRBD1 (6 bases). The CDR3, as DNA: TGTGCCGCCAAGGGGGGGTGGACTGAAGCTTTCTTT. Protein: CAAKGGWTEAFF.